This TCR beta chain was sequenced in a study of T cell responses to AZD1222 COVID-19 vaccine. The V end was cut by 3 bases, the J end by 5 bases, with 5 bases between. The CDR3 extends over 11 amino acids. The germline gives CDR1 MDHEN, CDR2 SYDVKM. Using immunoSEQ multiplex PCR, the repertoire was profiled, and TCRdb retains in-frame clones only, with some absent. The sample carries under 85,000 clones, about 88% recorded once. This sequence originates from an adult in good health. The V call is TRBV28, the J call TRBJ2-7; D unresolved. The specimen comprised peripheral blood, sampled on day 0 of AZD1222 vaccination. The CDR3 is CASSFRNEQYF. The CDR3 DNA sequence: TGTGCCAGCAGTTTTCGGAACGAGCAGTACTTC.